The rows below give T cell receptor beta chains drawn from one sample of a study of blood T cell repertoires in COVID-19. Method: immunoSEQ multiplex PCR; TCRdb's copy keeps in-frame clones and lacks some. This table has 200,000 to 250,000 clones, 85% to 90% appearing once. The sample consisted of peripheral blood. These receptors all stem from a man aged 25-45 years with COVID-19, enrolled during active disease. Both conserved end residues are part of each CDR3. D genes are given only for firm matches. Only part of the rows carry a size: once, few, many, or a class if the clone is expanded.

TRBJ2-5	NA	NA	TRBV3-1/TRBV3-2	CASSQELAQTQYF	TGTGCCAGCAGCCAAGAACTAGCTCAGACCCAGTACTTC
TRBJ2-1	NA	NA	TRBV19	CASSIIGGRGNEQFF	TGTGCCAGTAGTATAATAGGCGGCAGGGGCAATGAGCAGTTCTTC
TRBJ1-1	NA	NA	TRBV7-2	CASSLESRVAFF	TGTGCCAGCAGCTTAGAAAGCAGGGTAGCTTTCTTT
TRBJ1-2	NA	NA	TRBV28	CASSSGYRGYTF	TGTGCCAGCAGCTCAGGTTATCGGGGCTACACCTTC
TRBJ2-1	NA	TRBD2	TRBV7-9	CASSFELAGHNEQFF	TGTGCCAGCAGCTTTGAACTAGCGGGGCACAATGAGCAGTTCTTC
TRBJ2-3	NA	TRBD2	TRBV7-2	CASSFGLAGESDTQYF	TGTGCCAGCAGCTTTGGACTAGCGGGAGAATCAGATACGCAGTATTTT
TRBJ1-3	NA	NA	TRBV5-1	CASRSSGDSGNTIYF	TGCGCCAGCAGATCCTCCGGAGACTCTGGAAACACCATATATTTT
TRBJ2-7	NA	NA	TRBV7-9	CASSLDPGTGEQYF	TGTGCCAGCAGCTTAGATCCAGGGACTGGAGAGCAGTACTTC
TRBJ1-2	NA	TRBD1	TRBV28	CASSAYSLGTAYGYTF	TGTGCCAGCAGTGCATATAGCTTAGGGACAGCCTATGGCTACACCTTC
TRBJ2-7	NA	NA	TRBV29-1	CSVEGWLPGGEQYF	TGCAGCGTTGAAGGGTGGCTCCCCGGCGGGGAGCAGTACTTC
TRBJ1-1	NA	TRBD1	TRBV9	CASTMGQGNTEAFF	TGTGCCAGCACTATGGGACAGGGGAACACTGAAGCTTTCTTT
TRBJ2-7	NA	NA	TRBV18	CASSPPSGPYEQYF	TGTGCCAGCTCACCACCTAGCGGACCCTACGAGCAGTACTTC
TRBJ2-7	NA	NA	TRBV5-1	CASTQDRWAYEQYF	TGCGCCAGCACCCAAGACAGGTGGGCCTACGAGCAGTACTTC
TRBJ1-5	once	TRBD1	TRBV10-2	CASSGELGTGEEPQHF	TGCGCCAGCAGTGGGGAATTGGGGACAGGCGAGGAGCCCCAGCATTTT
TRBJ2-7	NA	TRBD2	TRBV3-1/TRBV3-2	CASSQFYRGGGYEQYF	TGTGCCAGCAGCCAATTCTACCGGGGGGGTGGCTACGAGCAGTACTTC
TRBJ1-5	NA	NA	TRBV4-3	CASSQVREWGLNQPQHF	TGCGCCAGCAGCCAAGTAAGGGAGTGGGGTCTTAATCAGCCCCAGCATTTT
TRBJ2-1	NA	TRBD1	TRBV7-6	CASSLEQGARNEQFF	TGTGCCAGCAGCTTAGAACAGGGGGCGCGCAATGAGCAGTTCTTC
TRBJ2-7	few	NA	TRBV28	CASSPRTRFLLGQYF	TGTGCCAGCAGTCCGCGGACACGGTTCCTCCTGGGGCAGTACTTC
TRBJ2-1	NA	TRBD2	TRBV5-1	CASSFPGLAGGNEQFF	TGCGCCAGCAGCTTTCCGGGACTAGCGGGAGGGAATGAGCAGTTCTTC
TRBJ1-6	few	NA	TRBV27	CASSPRQVDSPLHF	TGTGCCAGCAGTCCTAGACAGGTGGATTCACCCCTCCACTTT
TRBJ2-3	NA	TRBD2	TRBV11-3	CASSSRLAGGLNTQYF	TGTGCCAGCAGCTCCCGACTAGCGGGAGGGCTGAATACGCAGTATTTT
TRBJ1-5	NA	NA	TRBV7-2	CASSLENREPQHF	TGTGCCAGCAGCTTAGAAAACAGGGAACCCCAGCATTTT
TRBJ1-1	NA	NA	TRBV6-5	CASSYAEGASEAFF	TGTGCCAGCAGTTATGCCGAAGGAGCATCTGAAGCTTTCTTT
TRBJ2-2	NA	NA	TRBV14	CASSPRGSIRRELFF	TGTGCCAGCAGCCCCCGGGGTAGCATTCGCCGGGAGCTGTTTTTT
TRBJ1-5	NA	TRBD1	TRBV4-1	CASSRTGGQPQHF	TGCGCCAGCAGCCGGACAGGAGGACAGCCCCAGCATTTT
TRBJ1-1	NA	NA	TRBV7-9	CASSHGSGPMAEAFF	TGTGCCAGCAGCCACGGCAGCGGCCCGATGGCTGAAGCTTTCTTT
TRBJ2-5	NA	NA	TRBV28	CASSFVGAGETQYF	TGTGCCAGCAGTTTTGTAGGCGCCGGGGAGACCCAGTACTTC
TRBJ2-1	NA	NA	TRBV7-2	CASSLVSYNEQFF	TGTGCCAGCAGCTTAGTCAGCTACAATGAGCAGTTCTTC
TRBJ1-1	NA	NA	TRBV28	CASSLTTGNTEAFF	TGTGCCAGCAGCCTGACGACGGGGAACACTGAAGCTTTCTTT
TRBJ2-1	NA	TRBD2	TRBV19	CASSMLAGGYNEQFF	TGTGCCAGTAGTATGTTAGCGGGAGGGTACAATGAGCAGTTCTTC
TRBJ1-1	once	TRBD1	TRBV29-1	CSAPPAGGNTEAFF	TGCAGCGCCCCCCCCGCAGGGGGAAACACTGAAGCTTTCTTT
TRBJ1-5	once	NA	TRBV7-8	CASSRDEGVNQPQHF	TGTGCCAGCAGCCGAGACGAGGGTGTCAATCAGCCCCAGCATTTT
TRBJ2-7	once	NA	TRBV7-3	CASSPSTGYEQYF	TGTGCCAGCAGCCCTTCCACAGGTTACGAGCAGTACTTC
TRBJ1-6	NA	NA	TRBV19	CASSIVLQGYSYNSPLHF	TGTGCCAGTAGTATTGTCTTACAGGGATACTCCTATAATTCACCCCTCCACTTT
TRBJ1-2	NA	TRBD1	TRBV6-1	CASSEARDRGNGYTF	TGTGCCAGCAGTGAAGCCAGGGACAGGGGGAATGGCTACACCTTC
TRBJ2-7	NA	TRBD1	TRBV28	CASSLRGPYEQYF	TGTGCCAGCAGTTTGAGGGGGCCCTACGAGCAGTACTTC
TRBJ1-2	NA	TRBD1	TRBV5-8	CASSRRGTESNYGYTF	TGTGCCAGCAGCCGTAGGGGGACAGAAAGTAACTATGGCTACACCTTC
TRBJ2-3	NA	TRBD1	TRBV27	CASSLGTGTDTQYF	TGTGCCAGCAGTTTGGGGACAGGGACGGATACGCAGTATTTT
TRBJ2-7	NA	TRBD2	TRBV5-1	CASSRPETSDYEQYF	TGCGCCAGCAGCCGGCCCGAGACTAGCGACTACGAGCAGTACTTC
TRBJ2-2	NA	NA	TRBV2	CASSENRVTGELFF	TGTGCCAGCAGTGAAAACAGGGTCACCGGGGAGCTGTTTTTT
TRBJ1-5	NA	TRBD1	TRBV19	CASSPRRQGNNQPQHF	TGTGCCAGTAGTCCCAGAAGACAGGGGAACAATCAGCCCCAGCATTTT
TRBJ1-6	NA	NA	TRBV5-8	CASSPVLGQNSPLHF	TGTGCCAGCAGCCCTGTCTTGGGCCAGAATTCACCCCTCCACTTT
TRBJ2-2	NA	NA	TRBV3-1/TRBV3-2	CASSKGHTGELFF	TGTGCCAGCAGCAAGGGGCACACCGGGGAGCTGTTTTTT
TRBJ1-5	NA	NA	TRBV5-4	CASSAGLHNQPQHF	TGTGCCAGCAGCGCGGGACTGCACAATCAGCCCCAGCATTTT
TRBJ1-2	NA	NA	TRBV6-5	CASSRDNYGYTF	TGTGCCAGCAGTCGCGATAACTATGGCTACACCTTC
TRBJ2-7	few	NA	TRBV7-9	CASRSTAYEQYF	TGTGCCAGCAGATCGACAGCCTACGAGCAGTACTTC
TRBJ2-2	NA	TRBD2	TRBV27	CASSYGGTVNTGELFF	TGTGCCAGCAGTTACGGGGGGACGGTGAACACCGGGGAGCTGTTTTTT
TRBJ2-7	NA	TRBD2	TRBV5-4	CASSLPGLAGYEQYF	TGTGCCAGCAGCTTACCGGGACTAGCGGGGTACGAGCAGTACTTC
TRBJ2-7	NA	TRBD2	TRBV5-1	CASSLATSGGTISYEQYF	TGCGCCAGCAGCTTGGCTACTAGCGGGGGGACTATCTCCTACGAGCAGTACTTC
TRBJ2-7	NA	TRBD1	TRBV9	CASSEFGTGPYEQYF	TGTGCCAGCAGCGAGTTCGGGACAGGACCCTACGAGCAGTACTTC
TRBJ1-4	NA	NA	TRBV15	CATSRGVREKLFF	TGTGCCACCAGCAGGGGCGTTCGGGAAAAACTGTTTTTT
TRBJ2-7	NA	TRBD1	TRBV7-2	CASSSGTGIYEQYF	TGTGCCAGCAGCTCTGGGACAGGGATCTACGAGCAGTACTTC
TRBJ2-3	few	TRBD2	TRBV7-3	CASSSPTSGSHSSTDTQYF	TGTGCCAGCAGCTCACCAACTAGCGGGAGCCACTCTAGCACAGATACGCAGTATTTT
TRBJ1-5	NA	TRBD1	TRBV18	CASSLIGLTGGGQPQHF	TGTGCCAGCTCACTGATAGGATTGACAGGGGGAGGTCAGCCCCAGCATTTT
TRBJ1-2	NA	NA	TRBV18	CASSPGQLLNYGYTF	TGTGCCAGCTCACCAGGGCAGTTGCTTAACTATGGCTACACCTTC
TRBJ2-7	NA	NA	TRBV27	CASSSDRTGNSYEQYF	TGTGCCAGCAGCTCCGATCGGACTGGCAACTCCTACGAGCAGTACTTC
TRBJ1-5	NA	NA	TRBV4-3	CASSQDSGSRQPQHF	TGCGCCAGCAGCCAAGATTCGGGGTCCCGGCAGCCCCAGCATTTT
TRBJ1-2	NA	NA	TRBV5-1	CASSLTQAYGYTF	TGCGCCAGCAGCTTGACACAGGCCTATGGCTACACCTTC